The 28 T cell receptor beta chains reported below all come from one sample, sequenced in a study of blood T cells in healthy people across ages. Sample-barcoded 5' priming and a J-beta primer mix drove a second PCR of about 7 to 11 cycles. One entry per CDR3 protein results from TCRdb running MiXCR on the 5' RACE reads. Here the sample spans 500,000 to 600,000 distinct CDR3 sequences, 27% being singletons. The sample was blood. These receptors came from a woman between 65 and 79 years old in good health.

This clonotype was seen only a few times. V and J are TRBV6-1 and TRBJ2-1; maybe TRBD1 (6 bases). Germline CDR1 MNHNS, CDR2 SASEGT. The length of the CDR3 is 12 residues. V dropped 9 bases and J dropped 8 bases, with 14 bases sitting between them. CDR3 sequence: CASNQQGHEQFF. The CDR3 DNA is TGTGCCAGTAATCAACAGGGACATGAGCAGTTCTTC.

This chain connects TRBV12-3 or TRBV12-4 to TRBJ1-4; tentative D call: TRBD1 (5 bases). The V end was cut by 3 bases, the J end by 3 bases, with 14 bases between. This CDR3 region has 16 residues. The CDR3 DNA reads TGTGCCAGCAGTTTCCGGCAGGGTGTAGCTAATGAAAAACTGTTTTTT. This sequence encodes CASSFRQGVANEKLFF.

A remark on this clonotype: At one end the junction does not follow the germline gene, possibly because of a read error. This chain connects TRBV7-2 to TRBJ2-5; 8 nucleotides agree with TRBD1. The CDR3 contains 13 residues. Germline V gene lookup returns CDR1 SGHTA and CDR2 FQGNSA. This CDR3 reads CASSSTGQGRRFF. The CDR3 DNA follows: TGTGCCAGCAGCTCGACAGGACAGGGAAGGCGGTTCTTC.

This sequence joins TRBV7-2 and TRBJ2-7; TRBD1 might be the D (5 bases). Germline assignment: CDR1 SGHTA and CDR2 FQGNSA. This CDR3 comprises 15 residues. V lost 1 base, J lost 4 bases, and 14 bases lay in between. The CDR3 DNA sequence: TGTGCCAGCAGCTTAGATTTTGGCAGGGAATACGAGCAGTACTTC. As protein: CASSLDFGREYEQYF.

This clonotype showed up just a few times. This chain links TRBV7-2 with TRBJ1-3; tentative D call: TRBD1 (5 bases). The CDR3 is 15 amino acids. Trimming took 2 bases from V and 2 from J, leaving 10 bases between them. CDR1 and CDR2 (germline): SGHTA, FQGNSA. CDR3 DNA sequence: TGTGCCAGCAGCTTAAGTGGCAGGGCTGGAAACACCATATATTTT. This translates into CASSLSGRAGNTIYF.

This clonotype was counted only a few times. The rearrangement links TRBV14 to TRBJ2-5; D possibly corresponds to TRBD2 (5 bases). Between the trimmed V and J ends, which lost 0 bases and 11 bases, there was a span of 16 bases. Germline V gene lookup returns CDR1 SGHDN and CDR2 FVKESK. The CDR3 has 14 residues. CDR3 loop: CASSQEVEGRQQYF. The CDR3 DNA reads TGTGCCAGCAGCCAAGAAGTTGAGGGCAGGCAGCAGTACTTC.

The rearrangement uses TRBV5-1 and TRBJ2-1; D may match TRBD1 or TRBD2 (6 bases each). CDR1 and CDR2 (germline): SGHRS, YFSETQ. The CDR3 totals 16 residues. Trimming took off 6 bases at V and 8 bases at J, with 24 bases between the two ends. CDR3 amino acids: CASNNLAQGGGHEQFF. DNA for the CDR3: TGCGCCAGCAACAACCTTGCACAGGGAGGCGGCCATGAGCAGTTCTTC.

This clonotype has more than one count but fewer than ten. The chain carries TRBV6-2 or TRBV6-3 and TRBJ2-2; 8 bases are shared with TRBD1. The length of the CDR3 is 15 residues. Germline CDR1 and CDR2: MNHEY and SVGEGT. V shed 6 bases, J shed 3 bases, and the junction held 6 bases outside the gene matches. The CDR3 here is CASSSGQGHTGELFF. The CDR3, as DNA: TGTGCCAGCAGCAGCGGACAGGGCCACACCGGGGAGCTGTTTTTT.

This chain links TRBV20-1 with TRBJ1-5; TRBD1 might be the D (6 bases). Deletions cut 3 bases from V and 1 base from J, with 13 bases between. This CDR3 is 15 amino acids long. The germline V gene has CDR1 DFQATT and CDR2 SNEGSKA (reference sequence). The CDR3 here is CSASTNDRSNQPQHF. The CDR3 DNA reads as TGCAGTGCTAGCACCAACGACAGGAGCAATCAGCCCCAGCATTTT.

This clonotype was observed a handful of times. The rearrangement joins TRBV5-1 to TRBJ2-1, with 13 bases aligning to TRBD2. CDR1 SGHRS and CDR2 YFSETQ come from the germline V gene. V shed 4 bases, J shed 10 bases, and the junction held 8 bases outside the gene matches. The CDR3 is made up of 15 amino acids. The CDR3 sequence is CASSTTSGGALEQFF. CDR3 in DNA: TGCGCCAGCAGCACCACTAGCGGGGGGGCTTTAGAGCAGTTCTTC.

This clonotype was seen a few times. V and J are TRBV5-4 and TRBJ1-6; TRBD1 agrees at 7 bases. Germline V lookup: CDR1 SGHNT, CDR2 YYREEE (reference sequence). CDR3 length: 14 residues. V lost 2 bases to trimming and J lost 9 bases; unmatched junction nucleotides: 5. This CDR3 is CASSFGRGISPLHF. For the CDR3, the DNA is TGTGCCAGCAGCTTCGGCAGGGGGATTTCACCCCTCCACTTT.

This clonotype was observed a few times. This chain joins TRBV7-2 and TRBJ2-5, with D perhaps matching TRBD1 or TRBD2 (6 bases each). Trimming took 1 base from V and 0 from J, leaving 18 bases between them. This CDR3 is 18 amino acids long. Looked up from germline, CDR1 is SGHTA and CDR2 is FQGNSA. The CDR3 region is CASSLGVPGAYYQETQYF. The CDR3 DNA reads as TGTGCCAGCAGCTTAGGGGTTCCGGGGGCCTACTACCAAGAGACCCAGTACTTC. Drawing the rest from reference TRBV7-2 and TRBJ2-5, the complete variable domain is GAGVSQSPSNKVTEKGKDVELRCDPISGHTALYWYRQSLGQGLEFLIYFQGNSAPDKSGLPSDRFSAERTGGSVSTLTIQRTQQEDSAVYLCASSLGVPGAYYQETQYFGPGTRLLVL.

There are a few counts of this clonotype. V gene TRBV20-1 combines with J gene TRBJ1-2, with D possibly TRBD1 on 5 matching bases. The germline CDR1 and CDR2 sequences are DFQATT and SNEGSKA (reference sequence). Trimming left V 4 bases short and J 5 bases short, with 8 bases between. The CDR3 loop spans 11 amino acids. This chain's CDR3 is CSAMTEYGYTF. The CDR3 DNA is TGCAGTGCTATGACAGAGTATGGCTACACCTTC.

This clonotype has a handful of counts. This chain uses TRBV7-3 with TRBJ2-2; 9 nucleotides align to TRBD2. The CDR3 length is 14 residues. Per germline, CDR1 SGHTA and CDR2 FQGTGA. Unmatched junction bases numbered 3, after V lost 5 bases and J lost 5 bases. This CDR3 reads CASSLTSGTGELFF. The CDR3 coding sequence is TGTGCCAGCAGCCTCACTAGCGGGACCGGGGAGCTGTTTTTT.

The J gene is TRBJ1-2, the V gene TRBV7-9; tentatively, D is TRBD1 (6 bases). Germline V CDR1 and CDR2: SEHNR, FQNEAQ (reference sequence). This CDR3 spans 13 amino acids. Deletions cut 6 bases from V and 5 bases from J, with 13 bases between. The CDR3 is CASRRTGPYGYTF. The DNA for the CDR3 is TGTGCCAGCAGACGTACAGGGCCTTATGGCTACACCTTC. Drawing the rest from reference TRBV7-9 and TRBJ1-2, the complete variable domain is DTGVSQNPRHKITKRGQNVTFRCDPISEHNRLYWYRQTLGQGPEFLTYFQNEAQLEKSRLLSDRFSAERPKGSFSTLEIQRTEQGDSAMYLCASRRTGPYGYTFGSGTRLTVV.

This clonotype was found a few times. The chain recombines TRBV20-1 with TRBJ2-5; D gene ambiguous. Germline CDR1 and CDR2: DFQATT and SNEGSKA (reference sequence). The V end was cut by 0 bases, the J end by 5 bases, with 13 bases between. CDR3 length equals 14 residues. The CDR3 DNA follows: TGCAGTGCTAGAGACCCCCTAATCGGGGAGACCCAGTACTTC. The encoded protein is CSARDPLIGETQYF.

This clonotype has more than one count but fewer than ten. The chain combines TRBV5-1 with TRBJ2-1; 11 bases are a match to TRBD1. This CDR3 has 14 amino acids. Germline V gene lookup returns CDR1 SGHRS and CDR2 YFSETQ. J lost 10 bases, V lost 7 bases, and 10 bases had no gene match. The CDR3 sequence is CASLGQGASDEQFF. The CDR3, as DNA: TGCGCCAGCCTAGGACAGGGGGCCTCAGACGAGCAGTTCTTC.

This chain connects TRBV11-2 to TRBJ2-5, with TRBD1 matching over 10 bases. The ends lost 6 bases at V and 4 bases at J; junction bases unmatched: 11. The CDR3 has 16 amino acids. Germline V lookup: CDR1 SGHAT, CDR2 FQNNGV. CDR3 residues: CASSYNRDRGGETQYF. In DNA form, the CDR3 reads TGTGCCAGCAGTTATAACCGGGACAGGGGAGGAGAGACCCAGTACTTC.

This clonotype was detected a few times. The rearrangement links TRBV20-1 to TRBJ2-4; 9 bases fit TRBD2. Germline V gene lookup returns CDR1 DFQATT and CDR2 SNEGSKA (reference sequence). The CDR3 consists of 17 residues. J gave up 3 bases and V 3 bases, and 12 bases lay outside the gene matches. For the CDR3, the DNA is TGCAGTGCTAGCATGCCTAGCGGGGATGTGGTCAAAAACATTCAGTACTTC. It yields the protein CSASMPSGDVVKNIQYF.

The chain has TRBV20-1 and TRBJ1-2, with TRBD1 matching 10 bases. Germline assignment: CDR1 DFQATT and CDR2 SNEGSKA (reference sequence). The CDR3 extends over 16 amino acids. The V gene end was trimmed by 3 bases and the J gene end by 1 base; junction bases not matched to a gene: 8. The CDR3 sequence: CSASNSGTGDNYGYTF. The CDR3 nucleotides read TGCAGTGCTAGTAATTCAGGGACAGGGGATAACTATGGCTACACCTTC.

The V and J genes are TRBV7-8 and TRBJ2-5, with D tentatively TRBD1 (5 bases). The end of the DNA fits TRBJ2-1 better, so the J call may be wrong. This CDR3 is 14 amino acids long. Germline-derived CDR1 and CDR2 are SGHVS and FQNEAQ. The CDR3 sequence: CASSPRAGFDEQFF. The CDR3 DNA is TGTGCCAGCAGCCCCAGGGCAGGGTTCGATGAGCAGTTCTTC.

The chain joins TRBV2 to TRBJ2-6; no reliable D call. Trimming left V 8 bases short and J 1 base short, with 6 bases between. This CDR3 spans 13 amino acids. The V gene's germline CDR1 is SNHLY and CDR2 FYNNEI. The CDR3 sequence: CASHISGANVLTF. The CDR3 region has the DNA TGTGCCAGCCACATATCTGGGGCCAACGTCCTGACTTTC. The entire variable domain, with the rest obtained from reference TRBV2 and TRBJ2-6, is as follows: EPEVTQTPSHQVTQMGQEVILRCVPISNHLYFYWYRQILGQKVEFLVSFYNNEISEKSEIFDDQFSVERPDGSNFTLKIRSTKLEDSAMYFCASHISGANVLTFGAGSRLTVL.

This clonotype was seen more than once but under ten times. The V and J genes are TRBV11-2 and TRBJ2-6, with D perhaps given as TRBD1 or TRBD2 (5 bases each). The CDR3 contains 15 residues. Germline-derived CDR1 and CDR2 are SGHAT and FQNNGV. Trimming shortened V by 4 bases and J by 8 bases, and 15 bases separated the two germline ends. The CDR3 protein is CASSSQTERPNVLTF. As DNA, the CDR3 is TGTGCCAGCAGCTCCCAGACAGAGCGGCCCAACGTCCTGACTTTC.

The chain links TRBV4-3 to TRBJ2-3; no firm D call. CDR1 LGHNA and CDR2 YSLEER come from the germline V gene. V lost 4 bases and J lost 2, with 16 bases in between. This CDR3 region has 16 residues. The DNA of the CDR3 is TGCGCCAGCAGCCCCGGTCCGGGCGGCTACACAGATACGCAGTATTTT. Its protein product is CASSPGPGGYTDTQYF.

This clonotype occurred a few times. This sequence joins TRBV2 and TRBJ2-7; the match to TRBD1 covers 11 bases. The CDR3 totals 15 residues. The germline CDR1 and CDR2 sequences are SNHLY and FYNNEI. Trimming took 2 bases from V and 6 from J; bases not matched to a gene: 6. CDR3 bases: TGTGCCAGCAGTGAATATGGACAGGGGGCGACCGAGCAGTACTTC. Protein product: CASSEYGQGATEQYF.

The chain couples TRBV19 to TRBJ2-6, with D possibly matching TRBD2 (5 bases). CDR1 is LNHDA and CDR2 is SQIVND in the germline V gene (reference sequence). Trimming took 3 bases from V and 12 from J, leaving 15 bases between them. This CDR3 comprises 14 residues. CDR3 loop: CASSMTGGLGVLTF. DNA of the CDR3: TGTGCCAGTAGTATGACGGGCGGGCTCGGCGTCCTGACTTTC.

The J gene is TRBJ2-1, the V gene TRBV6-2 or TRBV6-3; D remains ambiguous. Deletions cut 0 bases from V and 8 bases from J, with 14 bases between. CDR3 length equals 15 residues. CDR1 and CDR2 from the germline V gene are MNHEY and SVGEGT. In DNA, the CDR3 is TGTGCCAGCAGTTACTCGAAAGGCTCTTGGCATGAGCAGTTCTTC. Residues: CASSYSKGSWHEQFF.

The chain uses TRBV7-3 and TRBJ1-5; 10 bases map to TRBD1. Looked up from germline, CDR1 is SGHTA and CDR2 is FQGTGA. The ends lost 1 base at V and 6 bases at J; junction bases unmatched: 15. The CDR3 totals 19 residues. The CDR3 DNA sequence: TGTGCCAGCAGCTTAAAGGACGGCCTGACAGGGGGCAAGGTTCAGCCCCAGCATTTT. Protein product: CASSLKDGLTGGKVQPQHF.